This TCR beta chain was observed in a study of spatial heterogeneity in lung cancer. As for this clonotype: Its antigen is unknown.

TCRdb reprocessed the 5' RACE reads via MiXCR and lists one record per CDR3 protein. This table has 15,000 to 20,000 distinct CDR3 sequences, 5.7% appearing once. Documented time point: sample taken at primary tumor resection. Study-level findings and limits: Tumor T-cell coverage was an estimated 7% or so for alpha and approximately 12% for beta chains. Expanded alpha and beta TCR counts within tumors tracked tumor mutation counts.

The CDR3 contains 14 residues. The V gene's germline CDR1 is SGHAT and CDR2 FQNNGV. V lost 4 bases and J lost 3; bases outside the gene matches: 4. Sequenced material: lung tumor tissue, taken at surgery. The sequence derives from a female donor with early-stage non-small cell lung cancer. This rearrangement joins TRBV11-2 to TRBJ2-7; TRBD2 matches 9 bases. The CDR3 protein is CASSYSGGDYEQYF. CDR3 DNA sequence: TGTGCCAGCAGCTATAGCGGGGGAGACTACGAGCAGTACTTC.